A selection of T cell receptor beta chains follows, all from one sample in a study of cytomegalovirus exposure and HLA in healthy donors. Method: immunoSEQ multiplex PCR; TCRdb's copy keeps in-frame clones and lacks some. The data show 150,000 to 200,000 clones, 78% seen once. The sample comprised PBMCs. These receptors all come from a woman in her forties in good health and CMV-seronegative. CDR3s include the opening cysteine and the closing phenylalanine or tryptophan. Fields, in order: J gene, V gene, clone size, D gene, CDR3 DNA, CDR3 protein. D genes are given only for firm matches. Expanded clones are given a class, and other clones once, few, many or no size at all.

TRBJ1-2	TRBV5-1	.	TRBD1	TGCGCCAGCAGCCGCTCCTCGACAGGGGGCTCTGGCTACACCTTC	CASSRSSTGGSGYTF
TRBJ1-2	TRBV5-1	.	.	TGCGCCAGCAGCCCCAGGGCCCTAGAAGGCTACACCTTC	CASSPRALEGYTF
TRBJ2-4	TRBV5-1	.	.	TGCGCCAGCAGCTTGGGGCAGGGGAAAGACATTCAGTACTTC	CASSLGQGKDIQYF
TRBJ1-5	TRBV30	.	.	TGTGCCTGGAGTGTCCGGGGGTGGCGAGGCAATCAGCCCCAGCATTTT	CAWSVRGWRGNQPQHF
TRBJ2-1	TRBV29-1	.	.	TGCAGCGTTGAAGGGGGGGTGGGCTCCTACAATGAGCAGTTCTTC	CSVEGGVGSYNEQFF
TRBJ1-4	TRBV28	.	TRBD1	TGTGCCAGCAGCCCATGGGACAGGGTTGAAAAACTGTTTTTT	CASSPWDRVEKLFF
TRBJ1-6	TRBV12-5	.	.	TGTGCTAGTGGGGTAGAGGGGGGGGCACCCCTCCACTTT	CASGVEGGAPLHF
TRBJ1-6	TRBV6-1	.	TRBD1	TGTGCCAGCGACCGGGACAGAAATTCACCCCTCCACTTT	CASDRDRNSPLHF
TRBJ2-5	TRBV4-1	.	TRBD2	TGCGCCAGCAGCCAAGTGGCTCCCCGGTGGGCTTCTAGCGGGGGAGGTGAGACCCAGTACTTC	CASSQVAPRWASSGGGETQYF
TRBJ2-2	TRBV14	.	TRBD1	TGTGCCAGCAGCCAAGCCGGGACAGGGAAGGTTACCGGGGAGCTGTTTTTT	CASSQAGTGKVTGELFF
TRBJ2-1	TRBV7-9	.	.	TGTGCCAGCAGACCCGAGGTTCTCACCTACAATGAGCAGTTCTTC	CASRPEVLTYNEQFF
TRBJ1-1	TRBV5-5	.	.	TGTGCCAGCAGCCAAGAGGGGCAGGGGCGTGTGGGCACTGAAGCTTTCTTT	CASSQEGQGRVGTEAFF
TRBJ2-1	TRBV14	.	TRBD2	TGTGCCACCCAAGCGGGGGGTTACAATGAGCAGTTCTTC	CATQAGGYNEQFF
TRBJ2-7	TRBV5-8	.	TRBD2	TGTGCCAGCAGCTTGGGGGGGCAGCGGGGGGTCTACGAGCAGTACTTC	CASSLGGQRGVYEQYF
TRBJ2-1	TRBV7-9	once	TRBD1	TGTGCCAGCAGCTCCTACGGGACAGGGACTAATGAGCAGTTCTTC	CASSSYGTGTNEQFF
TRBJ2-1	TRBV15	.	TRBD2	TGTGCCACCAGCAGAGGGGTGCTAGCGGGGATCAATGAGCAGTTCTTC	CATSRGVLAGINEQFF
TRBJ1-2	TRBV18	few	.	TGTGCCAGCTCACCACCGGGCGTCTATGGCTACACCTTC	CASSPPGVYGYTF
TRBJ2-5	TRBV7-3	.	TRBD2	TGTGCCAGCAGCTTGGGACTAGCGGGGGCGAGTCAGTACTTC	CASSLGLAGASQYF
TRBJ1-4	TRBV2	.	.	TGTGCCAGCAGTGAACGGGGGGGGAGGGAAAAACTGTTTTTT	CASSERGGREKLFF
TRBJ1-4	TRBV6-1	.	.	TGTGCCACCCAGGTTCCAACTAATGAAAAACTGTTTTTT	CATQVPTNEKLFF
TRBJ2-7	TRBV7-9	few	TRBD1	TGTGCCAGCAGTTCTGACAGGGGGGTCTACGAGCAGTACTTC	CASSSDRGVYEQYF
TRBJ2-7	TRBV2	.	.	TGTGCCAGCAAATCAGGGACTGAGCAGTACTTC	CASKSGTEQYF
TRBJ1-2	TRBV20-1	few	.	TGCAGTGCCCGGACTGGAGGCTACACCTTC	CSARTGGYTF
TRBJ1-2	TRBV14	.	.	TGTGCCAGCAGCAAGGGGGAGCCCAACTATGGCTACACCTTC	CASSKGEPNYGYTF
TRBJ1-1	TRBV13	.	TRBD1	TGTGCCAGCAGGCCCGGGACAGGGGGCGCCCGGACTGAAGCTTTCTTT	CASRPGTGGARTEAFF
TRBJ1-5	TRBV5-1	.	TRBD1	TGCGCCAGCAGCTTTAGGGACAGGCGTCTGACTGGCAATCAGCCCCAGCATTTT	CASSFRDRRLTGNQPQHF
TRBJ2-1	TRBV10-3	.	TRBD2	TGTGCCATCAGTGCTGCCGGACTAGCGGGGTACAATGAGCAGTTCTTC	CAISAAGLAGYNEQFF
TRBJ1-6	TRBV27	.	TRBD1	TGTGCCAGCAAACAGGGGAATAATTCACCCCTCCACTTT	CASKQGNNSPLHF
TRBJ2-1	TRBV7-9	.	TRBD2	TGTGCCAGCAGCGCCGTAGCGGGGGTTGAGCAGTTCTTC	CASSAVAGVEQFF